Included here is one T cell receptor beta chain sequence, with context. With a J-beta primer mix and a sample-barcoded 5' primer, a second PCR ran roughly 6 to 12 cycles. In TCRdb, the 5' RACE reads were re-called with MiXCR into one record per CDR3 protein. The top ten clones hold approximately 10% of a sample with around 1.5 million distinct CDR3 sequences, about 31% of them seen once. It was approximately 9 milliliters of peripheral blood that were drawn from each donor. This entry belongs to a study of blood T cells in healthy people across ages. CDR3 length: 14 residues. V was cut by 2 bases and J by 3 bases, with 10 bases left in between. CDR1 MNHEY and CDR2 SVGEGT come from the germline V gene.

The source material was blood. The rearrangement links TRBV6-2 or TRBV6-3 to TRBJ1-2, with D maybe TRBD1 (5 bases). The sequence derives from a woman aged 25 to 39 in good health. The CDR3 DNA reads as TGTGCCAGCAGTTACACAGCGGGGGACTATGGCTACACCTTC. Encoded protein: CASSYTAGDYGYTF.